The sequence of this T cell receptor (beta chain) was determined in a study of CD8 T cells in ankylosing spondylitis. Libraries of TCR beta came from quantitative 5'-RACE with molecular barcodes. Via MiXCR, TCRdb re-called the 5' RACE reads, giving one row per CDR3 protein. Of roughly 670,000 distinct CDR3 sequences in the sample, 19% were seen once. The study's findings and limits: Disease-linked clones were CD8+ and relatively rare in peripheral blood. There were earlier reports of some motif variants in reactive arthritis synovial fluid and blood. Disease-associated clones were reportedly significantly overrepresented in matched ankylosing spondylitis synovial fluid. Within ankylosing spondylitis blood, a TCR beta motif made up of eight highly homologous variants appeared to be characteristic.

This CDR3 contains 10 residues. As to this clonotype: Its antigen remains unidentified. At one boundary the junction diverges from the germline segment, which might be a read error.

V usage is TRBV12-3 or TRBV12-4 and J usage is TRBJ2-7; a possible D gene is TRBD2 (5 bases). The receptor was derived from a male donor with ankylosing spondylitis. Sequencing used blood, either unsorted or a sorted T cell fraction (not recorded which). CDR3: CASRGSIHHF. Here the CDR3 DNA reads TGTGCCAGCCGTGGGAGCATTCACCACTTC.